This T cell receptor (beta chain) was profiled in a study of OX40 agonist ivuxolimab in advanced cancers. As for the study more broadly: The costimulatory receptor OX40 (CD134) was targeted by ivuxolimab, a fully human IgG2 agonistic monoclonal antibody. Partial responses occurred in three dose-escalation patients: two with cutaneous melanoma and one with hepatocellular carcinoma. Prior anti-PD-1, anti-PD-L1 or anti-CTLA-4 therapy was permitted, and about two fifths of dose-escalation patients had received checkpoint inhibitors. The paper reports the monotherapy dose-escalation portion (N of about 56 patients) of the phase I ivuxolimab trial. Intravenous ivuxolimab was administered to patients every 2 weeks at six dose levels: 0.01, 0.1, 0.3, 1.5, 3 and 10 mg/kg. Of the approximately 50 patients in dose escalation, about 20 had hepatocellular carcinoma, some 15 had melanoma, 9 had renal cell carcinoma and 9 had head and neck cancer. The purpose of peripheral TCRbeta sequencing was to test whether ivuxolimab changed TCR sequence diversity and led to clonal T-cell expansion. The dose-escalation cohort was around 83% male with a mean age of roughly 62 years, ranging from roughly 20 to 80.

The trial excluded patients who had a history of autoimmune disease or were on systemic immunosuppression. In every dose cohort, peripheral blood was drawn for TCR sequencing at baseline, cycle 4 day 1, and cycle 7 day 1. Samples were obtained from an open-label, multicenter, first-in-human phase I dose-escalation trial of ivuxolimab. The trial enrolled adults with locally advanced or metastatic head and neck squamous cell, hepatocellular, melanoma or renal cell carcinoma. Before TCR sequencing, CD4+ T cells and CD8+ T cells from peripheral blood were sorted into separate populations. With respect to this clone: The antigen this receptor binds is unknown. No base qualities exist here, and no much larger clone lies one base off it.

Points the paper makes about the study in general: Low levels of normalized T-cell clonal expansion were also seen in some nonresponding patients. Clonal expansion of both CD4+ and CD8+ blood T cells was observed from baseline to week 6 at doses 0.1 to 3.0 mg/kg. After ivuxolimab, more expanded clones were found on average in CD8+ T cells than in CD4+ T cells. Which antigens the clonally expanded peripheral T cells were specific for was not determined. In the 0.1-3.0 mg/kg groups, partial responders were among the patients with the lowest normalized peripheral clonal expansion, particularly in CD8+ T cells.

For sequencing of the TCRbeta CDR3 region, genomic DNA was extracted from the sorted cells. The immunoSEQ Assay was used for sequencing of TCRbeta CDR3 regions. The source is immuneACCESS, and TCRdb retained only in-frame sequences with V and J called. Part of the clones is not carried over; for the studies checked, unresolved V genes explain less than half of this, and the remainder is unexplained. The sample table shows 9,000 to 13,000 clones, and roughly 79% are seen once. The ten largest clones represent about a sixth of the sample. The starting material was CD4+ or CD8+ T cells sorted from blood, obtained in a trial of the OX40 agonist ivuxolimab. This clonotype originated in an adult with an advanced solid tumor such as melanoma, head and neck, liver or kidney cancer.

CDR3 protein: CASTRLEWNTEAFF. The DNA sequence reads TGTGCCAGCACCCGTCTAGAGTGGAACACTGAAGCTTTCTTT. The rearrangement joined TRBV14 to TRBJ1-1; too little of a D gene remains to name it. Counted from cysteine to phenylalanine, this CDR3 has 14 amino acids. Only CDR3 DNA is held: 42 bases, read in frame from base 1. Cut back by 7 bases and 1 base, the V and J ends lie 13 bases apart. The germline V gene encodes CDR1 SGHDN and CDR2 FVKESK.